This T cell receptor (beta chain) was identified in a study of T cell responses to AZD1222 COVID-19 vaccine. The study's findings and limits: Clonal diversity may have been underestimated, and the donors were mostly white British, with more females than males. In all cases, repertoires were sampled only after the peak T cell response. Nearly half of spike-specific TCRs reportedly go after variant regions that carry no mutations.

A remark on this clone: The target antigen is unknown.

Only in-frame clones appear in the TCRdb table, and some are missing; sequencing was by immunoSEQ multiplex PCR. The data hold some 190,000 clones, with approximately 90% observed a single time. V was clipped by 3 bases and J by 8 bases, with 14 bases between them. CDR1 and CDR2 (germline): KGHSH, LQKENI. CDR3 size: 14 residues. The sequence came from an adult who received the AZD1222 COVID-19 vaccine. The V call is TRBV18, the J call TRBJ2-1; no clear D gene. The specimen was peripheral blood, collected 28 days after the second AZD1222 dose. The CDR3 protein is CASSPAGRSDEQFF. For the CDR3, the DNA is TGTGCCAGCTCACCTGCCGGTCGAAGCGATGAGCAGTTCTTC.